The source of this T cell receptor (beta chain) is a study of CD8 T cell repertoires and HIV-1 epitope variants. Study background: Enriched T cells were co-cultured with equal numbers of autologous T cell-negative antigen-presenting cells.

Data came from immunoSEQ multiplex PCR; TCRdb stores just in-frame clones and leaves some out. The data show 5,000 to 7,000 clones, 65% to 70% seen once. In regard to this clone: Its antigen remains unknown.

Germline-derived CDR1 and CDR2 are SGHTA and FQGNSA. V was pared by 1 base and J by 5 bases, with 10 bases of the junction left unmatched. This CDR3 region has 16 residues. The rearrangement joins TRBV7-2 to TRBJ1-2; 7 bases fit TRBD1. The sequenced sample was cultured CD8+ T cells derived from PBMCs. This clonotype originated in a male donor with HIV. DNA of the CDR3: TGTGCCAGCAGCTTAGACGACAGGGTATGGGGGTATGGCTACACCTTC. This gives the protein CASSLDDRVWGYGYTF. Using reference TRBV7-2 and TRBJ1-2 for the parts outside the CDR3, the full variable domain is GAGVSQSPSNKVTEKGKDVELRCDPISGHTALYWYRQSLGQGLEFLIYFQGNSAPDKSGLPSDRFSAERTGGSVSTLTIQRTQQEDSAVYLCASSLDDRVWGYGYTFGSGTRLTVV.